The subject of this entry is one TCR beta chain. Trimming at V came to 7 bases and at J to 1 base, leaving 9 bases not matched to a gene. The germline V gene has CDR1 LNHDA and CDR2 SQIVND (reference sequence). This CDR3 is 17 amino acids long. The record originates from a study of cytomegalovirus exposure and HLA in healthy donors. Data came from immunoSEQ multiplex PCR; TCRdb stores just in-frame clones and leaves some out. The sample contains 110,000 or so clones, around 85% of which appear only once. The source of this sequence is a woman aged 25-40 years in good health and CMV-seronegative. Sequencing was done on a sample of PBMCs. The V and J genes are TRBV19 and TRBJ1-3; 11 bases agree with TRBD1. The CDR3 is CASTSPGTGGSGNTIYF. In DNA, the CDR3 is TGTGCCAGTACCTCCCCCGGGACAGGGGGATCTGGAAACACCATATATTTT.